These 9 T cell receptor beta chains originate from one sample sequenced in a study of Ad26.COV2.S vaccination and SARS-CoV-2 variants. Only in-frame clones appear in the TCRdb table, and some are missing; sequencing was by immunoSEQ multiplex PCR. The data hold hundreds of thousands of clones, with 75% to 90% observed a single time. Treatment here: 15 to 20 received Ad26.COV2.S at low or high dose, single or two shots; about five received placebo; per-sample allocation not given. Samples analyzed were those drawn on day 63 after the first vaccine or placebo injection. This sample comprised peripheral blood, obtained in a trial of Ad26.COV2.S vaccine versus placebo. These receptors were taken from a person between 18 and 59 years old who received the Ad26.COV2.S COVID-19 vaccine or a placebo.

The V and J genes are TRBV6-5 and TRBJ1-2; maybe TRBD1 (6 bases). Germline V lookup: CDR1 MNHEY, CDR2 SVGAGI. The CDR3 is made up of 15 amino acids. V shed 6 bases and J shed 0 bases, with 14 bases lying between them. CDR3 in DNA: TGTGCCAGCAGGGACTTACAGGGTTCTAACTATGGCTACACCTTC. Translation gives CASRDLQGSNYGYTF.

CDR3: CASSDPGVAYNEQFF. In nucleotides, the CDR3 is TGTGCCAGCAGTGACCCAGGCGTGGCCTACAATGAGCAGTTCTTC. The rearrangement uses TRBV25-1 and TRBJ2-1; D is ambiguous. Germline V gene data show CDR1 as MGHDK and CDR2 as SYGVNS. The V end was cut by 3 bases, the J end by 2 bases, with 11 bases between. The CDR3 spans 15 residues.

A single count supports this clone. V usage is TRBV24-1 and J usage is TRBJ1-2; TRBD1 might be the D (5 bases). The germline V and J ends were trimmed by 4 bases and 2 bases, with 13 bases remaining between them. Germline lookup yields CDR1 KGHDR and CDR2 SFDVKD. The CDR3 extends over 15 amino acids. The CDR3 DNA is TGTGCCACCAGTGAGCCCGGGGGGGGAAACTATGGCTACACCTTC. Encoded protein: CATSEPGGGNYGYTF.

The CDR3 DNA is TGTGCCAGCAGCCCTTGGAGCGGGAGTAGAAATGAGCAGTTCTTC. The encoded protein is CASSPWSGSRNEQFF. The chain carries TRBV3-1 (or the pseudogene TRBV3-2) and TRBJ2-1; TRBD2 matches 8 bases. From germline, CDR1 is LGHDT and CDR2 YNNKEL (reference sequence). V shed 4 bases and J 7 bases; nucleotides not matched to a gene: 9. This CDR3 contains 15 residues.

The rearrangement joins TRBV9 to TRBJ2-1; 7 bases align to TRBD2. The germline V gene encodes CDR1 SGDLS and CDR2 YYNGEE. With V trimmed by 4 bases and J by 4 bases, 5 bases remained unmatched. The CDR3 has 14 amino acids. The CDR3 nucleotides are TGTGCCAGCAGCTCCAGCGGGGTTTACAATGAGCAGTTCTTC. Its translation is CASSSSGVYNEQFF. Using reference TRBV9 and TRBJ2-1 for the parts outside the CDR3, the full variable domain is DSGVTQTPKHLITATGQRVTLRCSPRSGDLSVYWYQQSLDQGLQFLIQYYNGEERAKGNILERFSAQQFPDLHSELNLSSLELGDSALYFCASSSSGVYNEQFFGPGTRLTVL.

This clone came up once. The chain has TRBV7-8 and TRBJ1-5, with 9 bases identical to TRBD1. The CDR3 length is 14 residues. The V and J ends lost 5 bases and 7 bases, in that order; junction bases with no gene match: 6. CDR1 SGHVS and CDR2 FQNEAQ come from the germline V gene. DNA of the CDR3: TGTGCCAGCAGCCTACAGGGGGCTCTGCAGCCCCAGCATTTT. As protein: CASSLQGALQPQHF.

CDR3 coding DNA: TGTGCCAGCAGCTTGCTGGGGACAGTTAACTACGAGCAGTACTTC. Its protein is CASSLLGTVNYEQYF. V and J are TRBV5-6 and TRBJ2-7, with 7 bases fitting TRBD1. The junction had 7 bases not matched to a gene; V was cut back by 1 base and J by 3 bases. There are 15 residues in the CDR3. From germline, CDR1 is SGHDT and CDR2 YYEEEE.

This clone was detected many times. V gene TRBV11-2 combines with J gene TRBJ2-5; the D gene is possibly TRBD1 (6 bases). Germline-derived CDR1 and CDR2 are SGHAT and FQNNGV. V was clipped by 3 bases and J by 7 bases, with 15 bases between them. The CDR3 extends over 14 amino acids. CDR3 protein: CASSFKTGPGTQYF. CDR3 coding DNA: TGTGCCAGCAGCTTTAAGACAGGACCAGGGACCCAGTACTTC.

The CDR3 nucleotides read TGTGCCAGCAGACTGATCTCTGAAGCTTTCTTT. Amino acid sequence: CASRLISEAFF. The chain has TRBV2 and TRBJ1-1; unclear D gene. This CDR3 has 11 amino acids. The germline CDR1 and CDR2 sequences are SNHLY and FYNNEI. V was shortened by 6 bases and J by 6 bases, with 8 bases between the two germline ends.